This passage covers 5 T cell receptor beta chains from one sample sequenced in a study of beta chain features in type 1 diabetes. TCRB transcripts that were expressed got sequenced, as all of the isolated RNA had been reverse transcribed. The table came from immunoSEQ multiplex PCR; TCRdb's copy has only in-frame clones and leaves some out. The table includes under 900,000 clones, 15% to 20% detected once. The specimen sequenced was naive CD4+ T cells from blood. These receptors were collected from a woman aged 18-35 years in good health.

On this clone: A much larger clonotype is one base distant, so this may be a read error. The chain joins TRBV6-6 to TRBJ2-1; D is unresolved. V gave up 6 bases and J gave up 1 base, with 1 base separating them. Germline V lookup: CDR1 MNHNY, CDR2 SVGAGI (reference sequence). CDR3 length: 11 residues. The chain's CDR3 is CASRSYNEQFF. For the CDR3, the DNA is TGTGCCAGCAGATCCTACAATGAGCAGTTCTTC.

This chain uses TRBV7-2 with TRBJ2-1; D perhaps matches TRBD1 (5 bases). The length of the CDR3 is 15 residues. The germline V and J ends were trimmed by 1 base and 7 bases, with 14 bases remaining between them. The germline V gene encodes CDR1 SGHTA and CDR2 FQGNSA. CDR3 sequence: CASSLGDAGRNEQFF. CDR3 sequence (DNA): TGTGCCAGCAGCTTAGGCGACGCAGGGCGAAATGAGCAGTTCTTC.

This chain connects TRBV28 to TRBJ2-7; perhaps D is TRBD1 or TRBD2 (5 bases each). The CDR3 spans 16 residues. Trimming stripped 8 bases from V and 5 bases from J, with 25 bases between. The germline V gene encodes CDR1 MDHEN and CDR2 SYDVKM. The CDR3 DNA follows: TGTGCCAGCTACCCGGCGGGCAGGGAAAGCGTGAACGAGCAGTACTTC. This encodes CASYPAGRESVNEQYF.

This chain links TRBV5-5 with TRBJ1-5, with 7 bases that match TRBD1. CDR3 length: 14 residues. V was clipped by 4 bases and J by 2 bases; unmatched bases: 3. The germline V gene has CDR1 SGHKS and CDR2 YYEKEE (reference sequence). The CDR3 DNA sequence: TGTGCCAGCAGCGCCGGACAGGGCAATCAGCCCCAGCATTTT. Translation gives CASSAGQGNQPQHF.

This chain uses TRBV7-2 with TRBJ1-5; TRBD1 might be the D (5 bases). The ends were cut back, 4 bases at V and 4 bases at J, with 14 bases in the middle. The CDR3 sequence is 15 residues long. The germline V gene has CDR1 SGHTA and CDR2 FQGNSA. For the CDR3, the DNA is TGTGCCAGCAGCTCTGCGGGGGGATGGAATCAGCCCCAGCATTTT. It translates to CASSSAGGWNQPQHF. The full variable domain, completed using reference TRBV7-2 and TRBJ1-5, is GAGVSQSPSNKVTEKGKDVELRCDPISGHTALYWYRQSLGQGLEFLIYFQGNSAPDKSGLPSDRFSAERTGGSVSTLTIQRTQQEDSAVYLCASSSAGGWNQPQHFGDGTRLSIL.